This T cell receptor (beta chain) emerged from a study of blood T cell repertoires in COVID-19. The wider study: The United States, Italy and Spain were the sources of the acute and convalescent COVID-19 samples.

The CDR3 has 16 residues. Germline loops: CDR1 LNHNV, CDR2 YYDKDF (reference sequence). Trimming pared 0 bases from V and 3 bases from J, leaving 12 bases between. Assay: immunoSEQ multiplex PCR; the TCRdb copy retains only in-frame clones and omits some. The sample lists roughly 32,000 clones, approximately 71% occurring once. This TCR was sampled from a man at least 80 years old with active or convalescent COVID-19. The rearrangement links TRBV15 to TRBJ1-3; maybe TRBD1 (6 bases). The source material was peripheral blood. For the CDR3, the DNA is TGTGCCACCAGCAGAGACAGGGGAAGTGTTGGAAACACCATATATTTT. Its translation is CATSRDRGSVGNTIYF. Full variable domain (remainder filled in from reference TRBV15 and TRBJ1-3): DAMVIQNPRYQVTQFGKPVTLSCSQTLNHNVMYWYQQKSSQAPKLLFHYYDKDFNNEADTPDNFQSRRPNTSFCFLDIRSPGLGDTAMYLCATSRDRGSVGNTIYFGEGSWLTVV.